A single sample is the source of the 26 T cell receptor beta chains below, sequenced in a study of blood T cell repertoires in COVID-19. Libraries were prepared by immunoSEQ multiplex PCR; TCRdb keeps only in-frame clonotypes and omits some of them. The data contain roughly 130,000 clones, 70% to 90% of them singletons. Source material: peripheral blood. These receptors all come from a woman aged 55 to 70 with acute or convalescent COVID-19.

This clone has just a few counts. The V and J genes are TRBV6-5 and TRBJ1-3; D might be TRBD1 (6 bases). CDR3 length: 13 residues. Germline CDR1 and CDR2: MNHEY and SVGAGI. V dropped 8 bases and J dropped 1 base, with 9 bases sitting between them. The CDR3 loop is CASAQGSGNTIYF. The CDR3 nucleotides are TGTGCCAGCGCTCAGGGGTCTGGAAACACCATATATTTT.

The chain couples TRBV3-1 (or the pseudogene TRBV3-2) to TRBJ2-1; no definite D call. Germline V lookup: CDR1 LGHDT, CDR2 YNNKEL (reference sequence). Trimming cost V 1 base and J 2 bases, with 12 bases left between them. The CDR3 is 16 residues long. CDR3 sequence: CASSQGSSQTYNEQFF. Here the CDR3 DNA reads TGTGCCAGCAGCCAAGGATCTAGTCAGACCTACAATGAGCAGTTCTTC.

This sequence joins TRBV5-4 and TRBJ1-2, with D possibly matching TRBD1 (6 bases). Between the trimmed V and J ends, which lost 0 bases and 3 bases, there was a span of 9 bases. The CDR3 runs to 14 residues. Germline assignment: CDR1 SGHNT and CDR2 YYREEE (reference sequence). The DNA for the CDR3 is TGTGCCAGCAGCTTGGGACAGGTGGACTATGGCTACACCTTC. This encodes CASSLGQVDYGYTF.

The CDR3 loop is CASSPDSLSYEQYF. DNA for the CDR3: TGTGCCAGCAGTCCAGACAGTCTATCCTACGAGCAGTACTTC. J is TRBJ2-7 and V is TRBV6-5; maybe TRBD1 (5 bases). V gave up 5 bases and J gave up 1 base, with 12 bases separating them. Germline-derived CDR1 and CDR2 are MNHEY and SVGAGI. This CDR3 comprises 14 residues.

J is TRBJ2-7 and V is TRBV6-5; 10 bases agree with TRBD2. This CDR3 has 13 residues. Germline V lookup: CDR1 MNHEY, CDR2 SVGAGI. The trim removed 8 bases at V and 0 bases at J, leaving 1 base unmatched. As DNA, the CDR3 is TGTGCCAGCCTAGCGGGAGACTCCTACGAGCAGTACTTC. This codes for CASLAGDSYEQYF.

This chain connects TRBV5-1 to TRBJ1-6, with 7 bases that match TRBD1. Germline loops: CDR1 SGHRS, CDR2 YFSETQ. CDR3 length: 18 residues. V trimming: 4 bases; J trimming: 6 bases; junction bases outside the gene matches: 16. In DNA, the CDR3 is TGCGCCAGCAGCGTCCTCCGGGACAGAATTTTCTCTAATTCACCCCTCCACTTT. This translates into CASSVLRDRIFSNSPLHF.

The chain is built from TRBV2 and TRBJ1-1; weak D call: TRBD1 (5 bases). The CDR3 extends over 13 amino acids. Trimming pared 0 bases from V and 11 bases from J, leaving 13 bases between. CDR1 and CDR2 from the germline V gene are SNHLY and FYNNEI. The chain's CDR3 is CASSEAQEGLAFF. CDR3 DNA sequence: TGTGCCAGCAGTGAAGCGCAGGAGGGGTTGGCTTTCTTT.

The chain links TRBV4-2 to TRBJ2-5; tentatively, D is TRBD2 (5 bases). This CDR3 has 13 amino acids. Deletions cut 4 bases from V and 4 bases from J, with 10 bases between. Germline V CDR1 and CDR2: LGHNA, YNFKEQ. CDR3 sequence: CASSPTGGETQYF. The CDR3 DNA reads TGTGCCAGCAGCCCCACCGGAGGAGAGACCCAGTACTTC.

This chain uses TRBV20-1 with TRBJ2-3; a weak D match, TRBD2 (6 bases). The CDR3 spans 14 residues. Germline V gene lookup returns CDR1 DFQATT and CDR2 SNEGSKA (reference sequence). V lost 3 bases to trimming and J lost 5 bases, with 15 bases between them. The CDR3 sequence: CSASKGGRGDTQYF. The CDR3 coding sequence is TGCAGTGCTAGTAAGGGAGGCCGGGGAGATACGCAGTATTTT.

With regard to this clone: The germline gene is not matched at one end of the junction; a read error may be the cause. This chain uses TRBV7-7 with TRBJ2-1; TRBD1 might be the D (6 bases). The germline gives CDR1 SSHAT, CDR2 FNYEAQ (reference sequence). This CDR3 spans 15 amino acids. DNA of the CDR3: TGTGCTAGCAGCTTAGGTTGGGGACAACACAATGAGCAGTTCTTC. This encodes CASSLGWGQHNEQFF.

V usage is TRBV5-4 and J usage is TRBJ2-2; TRBD1 agrees at 7 bases. Looked up from germline, CDR1 is SGHNT and CDR2 is YYREEE (reference sequence). The CDR3 covers 16 residues. J lost 2 bases, V lost 4 bases, and 8 bases had no gene match. Here the CDR3 reads CASSAGQVVNTGELFF. In nucleotides, the CDR3 is TGTGCCAGCAGCGCCGGACAGGTTGTAAACACCGGGGAGCTGTTTTTT.

CDR3 DNA sequence: TGTGCCAGTAGTATAGGTAGCGGGAGAGGGGATACGCAGTATTTT. Amino acid sequence: CASSIGSGRGDTQYF. This chain uses TRBV19 with TRBJ2-3, with 9 bases lining up with TRBD2. CDR1 and CDR2 from the germline V gene are LNHDA and SQIVND (reference sequence). V lost 1 base and J lost 6; bases outside the gene matches: 5. The CDR3 runs 15 residues.

This chain uses TRBV18 with TRBJ2-1; 13 bases are a match to TRBD2. This CDR3 contains 16 residues. V was clipped by 3 bases and J by 5 bases; unmatched bases: 4. In germline, CDR1 is KGHSH, CDR2 LQKENI. CDR3 residues: CASSPGTSGINNEQFF. CDR3 bases: TGTGCCAGCTCACCCGGGACTAGCGGGATCAACAATGAGCAGTTCTTC. Variable domain in full (rest from reference TRBV18 and TRBJ2-1): NAGVMQNPRHLVRRRGQEARLRCSPMKGHSHVYWYRQLPEEGLKFMVYLQKENIIDESGMPKERFSAEFPKEGPSILRIQQVVRGDSAAYFCASSPGTSGINNEQFFGPGTRLTVL.

The chain links TRBV5-8 to TRBJ1-4; 7 nucleotides align to TRBD1. The germline gives CDR1 SGHTS, CDR2 YDEGEE. The V and J ends lost 5 bases and 6 bases, in that order; junction bases with no gene match: 10. This CDR3 is built from 15 residues. The CDR3 loop is CASSIGQAQDEKLFF. DNA for the CDR3: TGTGCCAGCAGTATCGGACAGGCCCAGGATGAAAAACTGTTTTTT. Together with reference TRBV5-8 and TRBJ1-4, the CDR3 gives the full variable domain: EAGVTQSPTHLIKTRGQQATLRCSPISGHTSVYWYQQALGLGLQFLLWYDEGEERNRGNFPPRFSGRQFPNYSSELNVNALELEDSALYLCASSIGQAQDEKLFFGSGTQLSVL.

V and J are TRBV14 and TRBJ2-6, with unresolved D. The germline V and J ends were trimmed by 4 bases and 0 bases, with 7 bases remaining between them. Per germline, CDR1 SGHDN and CDR2 FVKESK. The CDR3 loop spans 15 amino acids. CDR3 in amino acids: CASSLRVSGANVLTF. CDR3 nucleotide sequence: TGTGCCAGCAGCCTAAGAGTCTCTGGGGCCAACGTCCTGACTTTC.

The V and J genes are TRBV3-1 (or the pseudogene TRBV3-2) and TRBJ2-2; 8 nucleotides agree with TRBD1. The germline CDR1 and CDR2 sequences are LGHDT and YNNKEL (reference sequence). With 3 bases clipped from V and 2 bases from J, the junction kept 5 bases outside the gene matches. This CDR3 has 16 amino acids. The CDR3 nucleotides are TGTGCCAGCAGCCAGCTCAGGGGGCTCAACACCGGGGAGCTGTTTTTT. Translating gives CASSQLRGLNTGELFF.

The chain has TRBV6-1 and TRBJ1-1; D is possibly TRBD1 (5 bases). Trimming cost V 2 bases and J 3 bases, with 13 bases left between them. Germline V CDR1 and CDR2: MNHNS, SASEGT. The CDR3 runs 15 residues. The CDR3 DNA reads TGTGCCAGCAGTGAATCGACAGCTACTTACACTGAAGCTTTCTTT. Protein product: CASSESTATYTEAFF.

The CDR3 region has the DNA TGTGCCTGGACCGTTCAGGGTTGGTACACCATATATTTT. Translation: CAWTVQGWYTIYF. This rearrangement joins TRBV30 to TRBJ1-3; D is perhaps TRBD1 (5 bases). The germline V gene encodes CDR1 GTSNPN and CDR2 SVGIG (reference sequence). The CDR3 spans 13 residues. V shed 4 bases and J shed 8 bases, with 15 bases lying between them.

V and J are TRBV6-1 and TRBJ1-6; no firm D call. The CDR3 has 14 residues. V was trimmed by 2 bases and J by 10 bases, leaving 12 bases between them. Germline CDR1 MNHNS, CDR2 SASEGT. The chain's CDR3 is CASSERWADSPLHF. The CDR3 nucleotides are TGTGCCAGCAGTGAACGGTGGGCTGACTCACCCCTCCACTTT.

V gene TRBV9 combines with J gene TRBJ2-3; 8 bases map to TRBD1. CDR3 length: 15 residues. Germline CDR1 and CDR2: SGDLS and YYNGEE. V shed 4 bases, J shed 5 bases, and the junction held 9 bases outside the gene matches. As DNA, the CDR3 is TGTGCCAGCAGCCCCTCCCAACAGGGGGTAGATACGCAGTATTTT. Amino acids: CASSPSQQGVDTQYF.

The chain joins TRBV6-5 to TRBJ2-7; the D gene is possibly TRBD1 (6 bases). V lost 0 bases, J lost 2 bases, and 11 bases lay in between. Germline-derived CDR1 and CDR2 are MNHEY and SVGAGI. CDR3 length equals 15 residues. CDR3 DNA sequence: TGTGCCAGCAGTTACTCTACAGGGCCCACCTACGAGCAGTACTTC. Its protein product is CASSYSTGPTYEQYF.

The chain has TRBV28 and TRBJ2-7, with 7 bases identical to TRBD1. V was clipped by 5 bases and J by 6 bases; unmatched bases: 13. Germline V CDR1 and CDR2: MDHEN, SYDVKM. The CDR3 contains 15 residues. CDR3 in DNA: TGTGCCAGCAGTGGGGCAGAGGGGGCGACTGGCGAGCAGTACTTC. Translation: CASSGAEGATGEQYF.

A single count supports this clone. The rearrangement joins TRBV11-3 to TRBJ1-1; the match to TRBD1 covers 9 bases. CDR1 is SGHNT and CDR2 is YENEEA in the germline V gene. This CDR3 spans 16 amino acids. The V and J ends lost 5 bases and 3 bases, in that order; junction bases with no gene match: 10. The CDR3: CASSAYRGPRDTEAFF. The CDR3, as DNA: TGTGCCAGCAGCGCGTACAGGGGGCCAAGGGACACTGAAGCTTTCTTT.

The chain employs TRBV19 and TRBJ2-5; 11 nucleotides line up with TRBD2. Per the germline V gene, CDR1 is LNHDA and CDR2 is SQIVND (reference sequence). The CDR3 has 16 amino acids. With V trimmed by 5 bases and J by 6 bases, 11 bases remained unmatched. The CDR3 DNA is TGTGCCAGTAGTCCCTCACTAGCGGGAGTGAGAAAGACCCAGTACTTC. Its protein is CASSPSLAGVRKTQYF.

V usage is TRBV2 and J usage is TRBJ1-2; 10 bases align to TRBD1. CDR3 length equals 14 residues. The ends lost 4 bases at V and 6 bases at J; junction bases unmatched: 5. In germline, CDR1 is SNHLY, CDR2 FYNNEI. In DNA form, the CDR3 reads TGTGCCAGCAGTGCGGACAGGGGGGCGGATGGCTACACCTTC. This sequence encodes CASSADRGADGYTF. Based on the CDR3 plus reference TRBV2 and TRBJ1-2, the full variable domain is EPEVTQTPSHQVTQMGQEVILRCVPISNHLYFYWYRQILGQKVEFLVSFYNNEISEKSEIFDDQFSVERPDGSNFTLKIRSTKLEDSAMYFCASSADRGADGYTFGSGTRLTVV.

The rearrangement uses TRBV7-9 and TRBJ2-6; 7 bases map to TRBD1. In germline, CDR1 is SEHNR, CDR2 FQNEAQ (reference sequence). The CDR3 spans 18 residues. Trimming cost V 3 bases and J 0 bases; bases outside gene matches: 8. CDR3 bases: TGTGCCAGCAGCTTTAGGGGACAGCAGAACTCTGGGGCCAACGTCCTGACTTTC. It translates to CASSFRGQQNSGANVLTF.